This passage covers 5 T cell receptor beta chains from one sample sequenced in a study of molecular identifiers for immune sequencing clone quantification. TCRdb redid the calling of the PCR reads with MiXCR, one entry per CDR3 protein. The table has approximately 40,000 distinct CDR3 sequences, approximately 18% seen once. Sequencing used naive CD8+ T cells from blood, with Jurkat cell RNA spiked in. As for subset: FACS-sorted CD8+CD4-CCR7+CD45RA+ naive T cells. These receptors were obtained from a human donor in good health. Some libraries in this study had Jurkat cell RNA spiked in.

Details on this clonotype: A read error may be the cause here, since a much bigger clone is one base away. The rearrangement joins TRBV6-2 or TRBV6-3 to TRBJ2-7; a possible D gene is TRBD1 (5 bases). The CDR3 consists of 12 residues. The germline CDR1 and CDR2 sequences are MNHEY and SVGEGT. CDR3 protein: CASNYRIDEQYF. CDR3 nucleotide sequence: TGTGCCAGCAATTACAGGATCGACGAGCAGTACTTC.

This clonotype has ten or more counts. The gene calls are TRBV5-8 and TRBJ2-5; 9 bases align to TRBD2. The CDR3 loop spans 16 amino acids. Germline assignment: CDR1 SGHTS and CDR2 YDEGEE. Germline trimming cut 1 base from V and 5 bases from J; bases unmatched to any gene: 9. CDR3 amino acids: CASSLLFSGSGETQYF. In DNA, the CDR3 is TGTGCCAGCAGCTTGTTGTTTAGCGGGAGTGGTGAGACCCAGTACTTC.

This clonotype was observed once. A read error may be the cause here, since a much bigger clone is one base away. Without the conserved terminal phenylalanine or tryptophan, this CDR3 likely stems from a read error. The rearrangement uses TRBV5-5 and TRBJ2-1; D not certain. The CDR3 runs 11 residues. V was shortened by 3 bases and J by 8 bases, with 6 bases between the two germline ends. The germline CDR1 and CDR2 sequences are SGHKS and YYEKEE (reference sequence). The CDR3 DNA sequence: TGTGCCAGCAGCTCCTCGGATGAGCAGTTCCTC. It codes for CASSSSDEQFL.

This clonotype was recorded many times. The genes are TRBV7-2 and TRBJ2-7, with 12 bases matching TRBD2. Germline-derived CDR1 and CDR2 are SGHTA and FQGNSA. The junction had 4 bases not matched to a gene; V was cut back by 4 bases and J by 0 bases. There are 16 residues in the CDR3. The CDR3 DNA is TGTGCCAGCAGCTCAGGACTAGCGGGATTCTCCTACGAGCAGTACTTC. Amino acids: CASSSGLAGFSYEQYF.

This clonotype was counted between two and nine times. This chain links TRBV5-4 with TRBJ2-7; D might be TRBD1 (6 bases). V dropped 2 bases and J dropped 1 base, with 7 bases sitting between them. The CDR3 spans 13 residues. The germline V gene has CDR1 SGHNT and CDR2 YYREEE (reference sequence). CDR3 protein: CASSFQGSYEQYF. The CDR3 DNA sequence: TGTGCCAGCAGCTTTCAGGGGTCCTACGAGCAGTACTTC.